This TCR beta chain was captured by sequencing in a study of T cells in narcolepsy (dated by TCRdb to between 2017 and 2018). At the level of the whole study: Patients with narcolepsy type 1 or type 2 (NT1, NT2) were enrolled in the study together with healthy control donors. The study used TCR Vbeta sequencing to track clonotypes in blood and CSF while looking for autoreactive T cells in narcolepsy patients that target self-antigens of hypocretin neurons (hypocretin, TRIB2).

For TCR Vbeta sequencing, memory CD4+ T cells were sorted ex vivo from the peripheral blood of both healthy controls and narcolepsy patients. In the case of this clone: Its antigen remains undetermined. No base qualities exist here, and no much larger clone lies one base off it.

The protocol used for the library was the immunoSEQ multiplex PCR assay. Imported from immuneACCESS, the table was reduced by TCRdb to in-frame sequences with V and J called. These copies leave out some clones; in studies compared against another copy, an unresolved V gene accounts for under half, and the cause of the remainder is not known. The sample yields 25,000 or so clones; 70% to 80% were counted once. The ten largest make up around 3% of the sample. Study-wide findings and limitations: Numbers of sequenced blood memory CD4+ clonotypes were comparable, with averages of approximately 39,000 in patients and approximately 33,000 in controls. In plots comparing CSF and blood CD4+ T cell clonotypes from the same patient, HCRT-specific and TRIB2-specific autoreactive clonotypes were highlighted. Certain blood memory CD4+ repertoires from patients and controls had no sequences that matched autoreactive T cell clones. According to the report, autoreactive clonotypes were detected serially in the blood of the same patients and of different patients, but not in healthy controls.

V has 5 bases trimmed and J has 3 bases trimmed; junction bases matching no gene number 6. Per the germline V gene, SGHNT is the CDR1 and YENEEA is the CDR2. From the cysteine through the phenylalanine, the CDR3 covers 15 amino acids. Only the CDR3 portion is preserved as DNA: 45 bases, with reading frame beginning at the first base. This clonotype was obtained from a human donor with narcolepsy. The chain is assembled from TRBV11-3 and TRBJ2-2; TRBD2 lines up with 7 middle nucleotides. The specimen sequenced was CD45RA- memory CD4+ T cells from PBMCs. The sample's cell subset or site label is to be understood as: memory T cells sorted ex vivo from peripheral blood. The base sequence is TGTGCCAGCAGCCAGACTAGCTTCGACACCGGGGAGCTGTTTTTT. This is translated as CASSQTSFDTGELFF.